These T cell receptor beta chains were read from a single sample in a study of regulatory T cells in long-lasting Graves disease. In TCRdb, the multiplex PCR reads were re-called with MiXCR into one record per CDR3 protein. The top ten hold about 10% of the sample, which has 400,000 to 550,000 distinct CDR3 sequences, around 17% seen once. This same sample was also part of a study on T cells in Graves' hyperthyroidism and ophthalmopathy.

The material was peripheral blood mononuclear cells (PBMCs), obtained at new diagnosis, from a patient treated with antithyroid drugs. The receptors were gathered from a woman aged 30 to 39 with Graves disease. The CDR3 runs from the conserved cysteine through the conserved F or W. The order of the fields is D gene, J gene, clone size, V gene, CDR3 protein, CDR3 DNA. The D gene is left open where the match is weak. Clone size is not always given. Where it is, it says once, few, many or a class for expanded clones.

>.|TRBJ2-4|few|TRBV9
CASSISGRGNWDIQYF
TGTGCCAGCAGCATCAGCGGTAGGGGCAATTGGGACATTCAGTACTTC
>TRBD2|TRBJ2-5|.|TRBV3-1
CASSPGLAGGWGVGETQYF
TGTGCCAGCAGCCCTGGACTAGCGGGAGGTTGGGGTGTGGGAGAGACCCAGTACTTC
>TRBD2|TRBJ2-1|many|TRBV7-2
CASSRKGTSGTGGEQFF
TGTGCCAGCAGCCGGAAGGGGACTAGCGGGACAGGGGGTGAGCAGTTCTTC
>.|TRBJ1-1|.|TRBV28
CASSLSRRYVNTEAFF
TGTGCCAGCAGCCTATCCCGACGGTATGTGAACACTGAAGCTTTCTTT
>TRBD1|TRBJ2-2|few|TRBV20-1
CSASRTGTGGKTGELFF
TGCAGTGCTTCGCGGACCGGGACAGGGGGAAAGACCGGGGAGCTGTTTTTT
>.|TRBJ2-1|few|TRBV19
CASKEGATYNEQFF
TGTGCCAGTAAGGAGGGAGCGACTTACAATGAGCAGTTCTTC
>TRBD2|TRBJ2-1|many|TRBV7-2
CASSLVSGRIYNEQFF
TGTGCCAGCAGCTTAGTTAGCGGGAGGATTTACAATGAGCAGTTCTTC
>.|TRBJ2-2|few|TRBV6-5
CASSYRQPTGELFF
TGTGCCAGCAGTTACCGACAGCCTACCGGGGAGCTGTTTTTT
>TRBD1|TRBJ1-4|many|TRBV27
CASSRDRRREKLFF
TGTGCCAGCAGCCGGGACAGAAGGAGGGAAAAACTGTTTTTT
>.|TRBJ1-1|many|TRBV20-1
CSASTGDLEAFF
TGCAGTGCTAGCACGGGGGACCTCGAAGCTTTCTTT
>TRBD1|TRBJ1-2|many|TRBV10-2
CASKGQQNYGYTF
TGCGCCAGCAAGGGACAGCAAAATTATGGCTACACCTTC
>TRBD1|TRBJ1-5|many|TRBV20-1
CSASDREGNQPQHF
TGCAGTGCTTCGGACAGGGAGGGCAATCAGCCCCAGCATTTT
>.|TRBJ2-1|many|TRBV20-1
CSASGGTLFNEQFF
TGCAGTGCTAGCGGCGGGACCCTCTTCAATGAGCAGTTCTTC
>.|TRBJ1-1|many|TRBV29-1
CSVASPSNTEAFF
TGCAGCGTTGCATCCCCCAGCAACACTGAAGCTTTCTTT
>.|TRBJ1-1|many|TRBV24-1
CATSAGERAFF
TGTGCCACCAGTGCAGGGGAGCGGGCTTTCTTT
>TRBD1|TRBJ1-6|many|TRBV6-2/TRBV6-3
CASSYAGQGNSPLHF
TGTGCCAGCAGTTACGCGGGACAGGGTAATTCACCCCTCCACTTT
>.|TRBJ2-7|many|TRBV20-1
CSALADDSYEQYF
TGCAGTGCTTTAGCGGACGATTCCTACGAGCAGTACTTC
>.|TRBJ2-1|.|TRBV27
CASSFQQPLYEQFF
TGTGCCAGCAGTTTCCAACAGCCCCTATACGAGCAGTTCTTC
>.|TRBJ2-7|.|TRBV28
CASSFSFRDNSYEQYF
TGTGCCAGCAGTTTCTCCTTCCGAGACAATTCCTACGAGCAGTACTTC
>.|TRBJ1-1|few|TRBV9
CASSPLRTGWVTEAFF
TGTGCCAGCAGCCCCCTCAGGACGGGATGGGTAACTGAAGCTTTCTTT
>TRBD2|TRBJ2-1|many|TRBV6-1
CASTIGLAFDNEQFF
TGTGCCAGCACCATTGGACTAGCCTTCGACAATGAGCAGTTCTTC
>TRBD1|TRBJ1-6|.|TRBV20-1
CSVPGQGYSPLHF
TGCAGTGTTCCGGGACAGGGATATTCACCCCTCCACTTT
>TRBD2|TRBJ2-1|.|TRBV27
CASSAWTSGGLYNEQFF
TGTGCCAGCAGTGCCTGGACTAGCGGGGGGCTTTACAATGAGCAGTTCTTC
>.|TRBJ1-5|many|TRBV4-1
CASSLRRAVNQPQHF
TGCGCCAGCAGCCTCAGAAGGGCCGTCAATCAGCCCCAGCATTTT
>.|TRBJ1-5|.|TRBV6-4
CASSTRQSISNQPQHF
TGTGCCAGCAGTACCCGACAGTCCATATCCAATCAGCCCCAGCATTTT
>.|TRBJ1-2|many|TRBV10-3
CAISEPPTFNYGYTF
TGTGCCATCAGTGAGCCACCGACATTTAACTATGGCTACACCTTC
>.|TRBJ1-2|.|TRBV7-6
CASSVGAGGQIFSYGYTF
TGTGCCAGCAGCGTAGGGGCCGGCGGGCAGATCTTCTCCTATGGCTACACCTTC
>.|TRBJ2-5|many|TRBV28
CASSFSGTPFLTQYF
TGTGCCAGCAGTTTTAGTGGGACCCCATTCCTGACCCAGTACTTC
>.|TRBJ1-1|many|TRBV7-9
CASSSTWTVNTEAFF
TGTGCCAGCAGCTCCACGTGGACGGTGAACACTGAAGCTTTCTTT
>.|TRBJ2-2|.|TRBV6-4
CASSDTSGAGELFF
TGTGCCAGCAGTGACACCTCGGGGGCCGGGGAGCTGTTTTTT
>.|TRBJ2-3|many|TRBV7-9
CASTPPRRSTDTQYF
TGTGCCAGCACCCCCCCTCGGCGGTCCACAGATACGCAGTATTTT
>.|TRBJ1-3|.|TRBV6-9
CASSYLDGSSGNTIYF
TGTGCCAGCAGTTATTTGGACGGGAGCTCTGGAAACACCATATATTTT
>.|TRBJ1-3|many|TRBV15
CATRRTGGRNDGNTIYF
TGTGCCACCAGGAGGACGGGGGGCCGAAACGATGGAAACACCATATATTTT
>.|TRBJ2-1|.|TRBV7-3
CAIDLATAYNEQFF
TGTGCCATCGATCTAGCGACCGCCTACAATGAGCAGTTCTTC
>TRBD2|TRBJ2-5|many|TRBV29-1
CSVEGPGLAGVGYQETQYF
TGCAGCGTTGAAGGTCCGGGACTAGCGGGAGTAGGGTACCAAGAGACCCAGTACTTC
>.|TRBJ2-3|.|TRBV20-1
CSAREVGLSTDTQYF
TGCAGTGCTAGAGAAGTGGGACTCAGCACAGATACGCAGTATTTT
>TRBD2|TRBJ2-3|few|TRBV6-1
CASSRFLTSGAQYF
TGTGCCAGCAGCCGTTTCCTGACTAGCGGAGCGCAGTATTTT
>.|TRBJ1-1|many|TRBV5-5
CASSLVANTEAFF
TGTGCCAGCAGCTTAGTAGCGAACACTGAAGCTTTCTTT
>TRBD2|TRBJ2-7|many|TRBV18
CASSPTSGETYEQYF
TGTGCCAGCTCACCGACTAGCGGGGAGACCTACGAGCAGTACTTC